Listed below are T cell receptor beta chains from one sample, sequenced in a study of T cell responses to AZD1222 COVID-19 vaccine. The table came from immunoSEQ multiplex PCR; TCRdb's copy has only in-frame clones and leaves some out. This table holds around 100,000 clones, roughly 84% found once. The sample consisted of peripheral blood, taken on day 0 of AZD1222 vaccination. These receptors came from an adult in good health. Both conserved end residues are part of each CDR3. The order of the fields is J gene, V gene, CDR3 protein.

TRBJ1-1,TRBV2,CASRLTNTEAFF
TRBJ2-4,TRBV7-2,CASSLGKGRIQYF
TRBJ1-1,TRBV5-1,CASSPLQQGQNTEAFF
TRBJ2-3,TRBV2,CASSEPRTGSYTDTQYF
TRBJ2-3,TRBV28,CASIGSPGTGSTDTQYF
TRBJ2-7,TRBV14,CASSQLAGGVYEQYF
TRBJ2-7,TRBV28,CASSPPDSDNYEQYF
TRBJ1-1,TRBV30,CAWRLTGSNTEAFF
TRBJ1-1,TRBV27,CASRKGYDTEAFF
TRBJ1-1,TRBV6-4,CASKGGQNTEAFF
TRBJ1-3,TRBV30,CAWSVRGGRTGGNTIYF
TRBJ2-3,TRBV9,CASSVQTGGLDTQYF
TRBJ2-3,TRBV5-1,CASSLEGQHTDTQYF
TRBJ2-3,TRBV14,CASSHQYTSGTDTQYF
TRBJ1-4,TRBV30,CAWRGTGSREKLFF
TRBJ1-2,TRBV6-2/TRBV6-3,CASSRAGTGGGGYTF
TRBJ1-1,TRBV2,CAKGENTEAFF
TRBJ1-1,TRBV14,CASSRTTGNTEAFF
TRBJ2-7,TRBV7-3,CASSLNKLTGYEQYF
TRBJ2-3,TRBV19,CASSILASGSSFPTDTQYF
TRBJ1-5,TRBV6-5,CASRRRQGYQPQHF
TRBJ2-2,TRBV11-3,CASSLVLAGELFF
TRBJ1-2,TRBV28,CASSYPNYGYTF
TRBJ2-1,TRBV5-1,CASSFGQKKEQFF